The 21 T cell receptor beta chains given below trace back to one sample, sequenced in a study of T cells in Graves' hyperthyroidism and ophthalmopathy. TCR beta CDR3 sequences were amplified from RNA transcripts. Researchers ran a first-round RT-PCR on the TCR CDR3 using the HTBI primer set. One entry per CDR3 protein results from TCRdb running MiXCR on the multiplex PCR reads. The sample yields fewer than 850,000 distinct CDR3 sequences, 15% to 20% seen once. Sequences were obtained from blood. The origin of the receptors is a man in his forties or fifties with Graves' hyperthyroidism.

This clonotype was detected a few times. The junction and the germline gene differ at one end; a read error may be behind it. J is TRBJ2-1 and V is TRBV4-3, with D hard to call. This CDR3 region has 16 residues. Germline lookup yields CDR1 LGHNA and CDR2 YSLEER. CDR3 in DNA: TGCGCCAGCAGCCAACCAGTAGCCGGATCCTACAATGAACAGTTCTTC. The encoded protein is CASSQPVAGSYNEQFF.

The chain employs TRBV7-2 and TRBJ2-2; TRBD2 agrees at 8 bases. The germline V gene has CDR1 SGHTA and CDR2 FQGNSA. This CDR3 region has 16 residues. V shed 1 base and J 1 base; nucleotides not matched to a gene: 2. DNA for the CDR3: TGTGCCAGCAGCTTAGTGACTAGCGTGAACACCGGGGAGCTGTTTTTT. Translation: CASSLVTSVNTGELFF.

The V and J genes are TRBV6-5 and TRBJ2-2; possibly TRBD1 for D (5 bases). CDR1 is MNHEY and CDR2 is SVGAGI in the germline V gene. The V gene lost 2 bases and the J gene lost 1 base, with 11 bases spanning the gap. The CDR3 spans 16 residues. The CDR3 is CASSYGAALNTGELFF. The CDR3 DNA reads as TGTGCCAGCAGTTACGGGGCAGCTCTGAACACCGGGGAGCTGTTTTTT.

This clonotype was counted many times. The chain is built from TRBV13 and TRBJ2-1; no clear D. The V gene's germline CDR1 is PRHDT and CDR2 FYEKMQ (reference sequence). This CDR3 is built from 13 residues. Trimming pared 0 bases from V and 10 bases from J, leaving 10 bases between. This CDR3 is CASSLGAGREQFF. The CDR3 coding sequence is TGTGCCAGCAGCTTAGGGGCAGGTCGGGAGCAGTTCTTC.

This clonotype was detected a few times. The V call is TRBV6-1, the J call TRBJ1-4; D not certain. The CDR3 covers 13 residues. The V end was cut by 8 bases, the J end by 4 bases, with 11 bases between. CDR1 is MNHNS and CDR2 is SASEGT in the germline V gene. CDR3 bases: TGTGCCAGCTCGTCTTTTGTTAATGAAAAACTGTTTTTT. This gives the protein CASSSFVNEKLFF.

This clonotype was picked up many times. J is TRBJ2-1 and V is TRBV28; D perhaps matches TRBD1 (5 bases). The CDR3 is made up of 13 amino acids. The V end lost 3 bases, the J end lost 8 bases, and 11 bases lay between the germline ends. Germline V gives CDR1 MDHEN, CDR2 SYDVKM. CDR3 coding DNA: TGTGCCAGCAGTTTTCAGGGTAGGCATGAGCAGTTCTTC. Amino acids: CASSFQGRHEQFF.

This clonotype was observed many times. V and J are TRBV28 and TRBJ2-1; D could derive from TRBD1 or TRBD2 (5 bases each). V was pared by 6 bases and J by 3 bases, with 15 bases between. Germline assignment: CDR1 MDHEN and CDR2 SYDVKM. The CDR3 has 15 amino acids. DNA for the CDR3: TGTGCCAGCAGCCGGCCGGGACCCGTCTACAATGAGCAGTTCTTC. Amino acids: CASSRPGPVYNEQFF.

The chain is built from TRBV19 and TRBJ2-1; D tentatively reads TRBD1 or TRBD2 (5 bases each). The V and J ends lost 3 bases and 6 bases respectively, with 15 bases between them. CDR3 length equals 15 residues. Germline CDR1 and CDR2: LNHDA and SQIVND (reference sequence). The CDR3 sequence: CASSIGTEIVNEQFF. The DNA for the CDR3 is TGTGCCAGTAGTATTGGGACGGAAATAGTCAATGAGCAGTTCTTC. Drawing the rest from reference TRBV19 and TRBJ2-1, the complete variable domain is DGGITQSPKYLFRKEGQNVTLSCEQNLNHDAMYWYRQDPGQGLRLIYYSQIVNDFQKGDIAEGYSVSREKKESFPLTVTSAQKNPTAFYLCASSIGTEIVNEQFFGPGTRLTVL.

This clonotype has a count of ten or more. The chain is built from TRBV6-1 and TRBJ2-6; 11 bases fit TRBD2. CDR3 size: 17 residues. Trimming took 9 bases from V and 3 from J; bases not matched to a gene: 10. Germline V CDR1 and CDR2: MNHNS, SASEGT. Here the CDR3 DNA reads TGTGCCAGTACACCACTAGCGGGAGTTGATGGGGCCAACGTCCTGACTTTC. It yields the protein CASTPLAGVDGANVLTF.

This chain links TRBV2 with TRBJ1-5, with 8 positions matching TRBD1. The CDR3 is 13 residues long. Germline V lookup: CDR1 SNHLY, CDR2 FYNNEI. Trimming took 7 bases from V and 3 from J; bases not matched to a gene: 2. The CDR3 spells CASKGQVNQPQHF. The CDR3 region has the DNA TGTGCCAGCAAGGGACAGGTCAATCAGCCCCAGCATTTT.

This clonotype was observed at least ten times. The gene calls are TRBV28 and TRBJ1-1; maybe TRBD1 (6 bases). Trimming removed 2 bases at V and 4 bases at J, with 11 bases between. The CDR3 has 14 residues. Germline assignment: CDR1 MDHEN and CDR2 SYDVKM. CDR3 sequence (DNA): TGTGCCAGCAGTTTAACAGGGCCGGTCACTGAAGCTTTCTTT. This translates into CASSLTGPVTEAFF.

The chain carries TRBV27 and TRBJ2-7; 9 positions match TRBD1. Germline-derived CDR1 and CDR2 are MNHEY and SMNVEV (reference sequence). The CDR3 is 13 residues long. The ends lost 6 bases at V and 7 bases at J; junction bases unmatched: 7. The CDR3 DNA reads TGTGCCAGCAGGGGACAGGGTTCCTGGGAGCAGTACTTC. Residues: CASRGQGSWEQYF.

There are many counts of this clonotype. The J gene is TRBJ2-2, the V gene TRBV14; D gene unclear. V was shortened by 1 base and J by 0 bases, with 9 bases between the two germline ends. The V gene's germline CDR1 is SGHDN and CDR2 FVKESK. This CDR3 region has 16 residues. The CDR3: CASSQATRPNTGELFF. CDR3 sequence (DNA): TGTGCCAGCAGCCAAGCGACCAGACCGAACACCGGGGAGCTGTTTTTT. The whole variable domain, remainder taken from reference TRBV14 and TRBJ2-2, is EAGVTQFPSHSVIEKGQTVTLRCDPISGHDNLYWYRRVMGKEIKFLLHFVKESKQDESGMPNNRFLAERTGGTYSTLKVQPAELEDSGVYFCASSQATRPNTGELFFGEGSRLTVL.

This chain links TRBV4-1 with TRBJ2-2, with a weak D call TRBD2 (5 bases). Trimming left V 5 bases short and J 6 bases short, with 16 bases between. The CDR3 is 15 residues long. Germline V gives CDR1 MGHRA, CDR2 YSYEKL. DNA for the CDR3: TGCGCCAGCAGCAACACGGACTTAATGGCCGGGGAGCTGTTTTTT. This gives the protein CASSNTDLMAGELFF.

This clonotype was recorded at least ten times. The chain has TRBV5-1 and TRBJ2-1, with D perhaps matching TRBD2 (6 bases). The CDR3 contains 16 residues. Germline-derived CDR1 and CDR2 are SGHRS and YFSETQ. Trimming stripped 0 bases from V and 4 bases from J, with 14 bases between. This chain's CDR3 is CASSLAGAGIYNEQFF. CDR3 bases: TGCGCCAGCAGCTTGGCCGGTGCGGGAATTTACAATGAGCAGTTCTTC.

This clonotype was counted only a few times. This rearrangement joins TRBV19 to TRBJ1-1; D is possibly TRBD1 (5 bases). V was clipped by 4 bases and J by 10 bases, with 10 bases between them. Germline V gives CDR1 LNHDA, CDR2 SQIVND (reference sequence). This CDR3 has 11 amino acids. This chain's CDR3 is CASSTGRSAFF. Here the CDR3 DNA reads TGTGCCAGTAGTACGGGACGGTCAGCTTTCTTT.

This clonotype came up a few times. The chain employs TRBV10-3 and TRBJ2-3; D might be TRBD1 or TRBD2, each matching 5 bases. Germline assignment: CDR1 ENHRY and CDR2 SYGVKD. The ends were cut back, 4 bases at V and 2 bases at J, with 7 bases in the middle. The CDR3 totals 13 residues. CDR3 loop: CAISAGTTDTQYF. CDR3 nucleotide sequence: TGTGCCATCAGTGCGGGGACCACAGATACGCAGTATTTT.

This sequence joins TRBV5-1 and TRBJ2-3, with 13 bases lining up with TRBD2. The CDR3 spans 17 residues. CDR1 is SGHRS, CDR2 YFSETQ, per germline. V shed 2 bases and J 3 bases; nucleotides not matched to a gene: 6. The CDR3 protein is CASSFDGLAGVTDTQYF. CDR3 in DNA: TGCGCCAGCAGCTTCGATGGACTAGCGGGAGTGACAGATACGCAGTATTTT.

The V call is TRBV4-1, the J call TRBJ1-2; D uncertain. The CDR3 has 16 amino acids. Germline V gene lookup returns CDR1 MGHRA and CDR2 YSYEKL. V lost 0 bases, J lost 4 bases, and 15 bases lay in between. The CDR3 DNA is TGCGCCAGCAGCCAAGATGGCCAGGCCAGGACCTATGGCTACACCTTC. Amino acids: CASSQDGQARTYGYTF.

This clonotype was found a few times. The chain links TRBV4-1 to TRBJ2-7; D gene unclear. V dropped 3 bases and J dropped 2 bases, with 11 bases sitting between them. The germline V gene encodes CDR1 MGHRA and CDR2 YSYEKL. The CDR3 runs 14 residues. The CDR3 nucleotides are TGCGCCAGCAGCCAGGTCATGTCGACCTACGAGCAGTACTTC. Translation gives CASSQVMSTYEQYF.

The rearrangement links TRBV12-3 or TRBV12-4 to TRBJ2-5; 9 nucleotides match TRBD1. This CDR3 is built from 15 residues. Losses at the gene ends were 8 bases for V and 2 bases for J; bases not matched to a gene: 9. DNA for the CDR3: TGTGCCAGCGGAACCTACAGGGGGCAGCAAGAGACCCAGTACTTC. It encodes CASGTYRGQQETQYF.